One T cell receptor (beta chain) is described in this entry. Its antigen remains unidentified. This specimen belongs to a study of T cell responses to AZD1222 COVID-19 vaccine. Trimming shortened V by 5 bases and J by 2 bases, and 10 bases separated the two germline ends. The CDR3 contains 13 residues. CDR1 is SGHRS and CDR2 is YFSETQ in the germline V gene. Sequenced by immunoSEQ multiplex PCR; TCRdb stores in-frame clones only, minus some. The data contain approximately 120,000 clones, roughly 91% of them seen just once; the ten biggest clones take up around 4.5%. Overall study results and limits: No day 14 peak samples; only post-peak repertoires were characterized. It should be noted that donors were predominantly white British and more often female, and clonal diversity was possibly underestimated. Unmutated variant regions reportedly attract nearly half of all spike-specific TCRs.

The receptor comes from an adult in good health. This specimen consisted of peripheral blood, obtained on day 0 of MenACWY control vaccination. V and J are TRBV5-1 and TRBJ1-2, with D uncertain. The CDR3 nucleotides are TGCGCCAGCAGTGTGTACAGAAACTATGGCTACACCTTC. This codes for CASSVYRNYGYTF.